This TCR beta chain was profiled in a study of T cell responses to AZD1222 COVID-19 vaccine. Study details: Both about-4-week and about-12-week second-dose recipients were combined.

General study results and limits: There were repertoire samples only from the period after the peak T cell response. Nearly half of spike-specific TCRs reportedly go after variant regions that carry no mutations.

This table comes from immunoSEQ multiplex PCR, and its TCRdb copy is limited to in-frame clones, with some not included. Of 70,000 to 85,000 clones in the sample, more than 80% were seen once. This clone was counted only a few times. The antigen is not known. The CDR3 extends over 15 amino acids. Losses at the gene ends were 1 base for V and 5 bases for J; bases not matched to a gene: 7. Germline CDR1 is SQVTM and CDR2 is ANQGSEA. V usage is TRBV29-1 and J usage is TRBJ2-1; 8 bases agree with TRBD1. This clonotype was sampled from an adult in good health. Sequenced material: peripheral blood, taken on day 0 of AZD1222 vaccination. CDR3 nucleotides: TGCAGCGTTGAAGGTGGACAGGGTGTAGACAATGAGCAGTTCTTC. Translating it yields CSVEGGQGVDNEQFF.